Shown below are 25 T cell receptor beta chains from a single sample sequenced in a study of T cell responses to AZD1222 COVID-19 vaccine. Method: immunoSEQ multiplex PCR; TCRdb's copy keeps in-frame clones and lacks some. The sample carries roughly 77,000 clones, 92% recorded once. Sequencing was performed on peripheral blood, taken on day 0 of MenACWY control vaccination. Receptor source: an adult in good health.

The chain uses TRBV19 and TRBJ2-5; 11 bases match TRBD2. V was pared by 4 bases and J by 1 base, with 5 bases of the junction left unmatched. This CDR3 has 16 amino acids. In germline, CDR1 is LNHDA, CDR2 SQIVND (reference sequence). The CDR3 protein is CASSRRLAGTQETQYF. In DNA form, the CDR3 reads TGTGCCAGTAGTAGAAGACTAGCGGGGACCCAAGAGACCCAGTACTTC.

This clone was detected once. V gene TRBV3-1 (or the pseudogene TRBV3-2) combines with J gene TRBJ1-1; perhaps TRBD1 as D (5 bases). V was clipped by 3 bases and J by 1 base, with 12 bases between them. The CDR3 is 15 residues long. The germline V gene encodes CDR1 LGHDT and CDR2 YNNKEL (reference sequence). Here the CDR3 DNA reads TGTGCCAGCAGCCAGGGTGCAGGGAGGAACACTGAAGCTTTCTTT. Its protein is CASSQGAGRNTEAFF.

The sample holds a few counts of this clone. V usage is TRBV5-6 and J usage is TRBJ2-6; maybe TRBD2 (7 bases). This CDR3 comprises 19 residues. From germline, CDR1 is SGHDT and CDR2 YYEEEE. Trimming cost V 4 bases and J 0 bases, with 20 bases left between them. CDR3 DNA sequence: TGTGCCAGCAGCGCAGGTCGGGGGCGGGACTACTCTGGGGCCAACGTCCTGACTTTC. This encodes CASSAGRGRDYSGANVLTF.

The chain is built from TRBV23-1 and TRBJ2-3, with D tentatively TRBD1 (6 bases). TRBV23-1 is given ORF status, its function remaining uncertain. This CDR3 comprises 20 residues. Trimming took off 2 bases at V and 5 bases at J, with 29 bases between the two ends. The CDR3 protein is CASSQNGGMGAGLIVDTQYF. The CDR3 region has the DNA TGCGCCAGCAGTCAAAACGGCGGCATGGGGGCAGGGCTCATCGTAGATACGCAGTATTTT.

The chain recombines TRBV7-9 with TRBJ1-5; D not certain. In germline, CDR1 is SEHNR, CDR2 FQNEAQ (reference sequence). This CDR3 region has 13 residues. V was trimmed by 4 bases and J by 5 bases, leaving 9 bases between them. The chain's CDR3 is CASSSERHQPQHF. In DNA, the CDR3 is TGTGCCAGCAGCTCGGAAAGACATCAGCCCCAGCATTTT. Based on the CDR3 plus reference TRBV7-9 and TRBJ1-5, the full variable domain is DTGVSQNPRHKITKRGQNVTFRCDPISEHNRLYWYRQTLGQGPEFLTYFQNEAQLEKSRLLSDRFSAERPKGSFSTLEIQRTEQGDSAMYLCASSSERHQPQHFGDGTRLSIL.

CDR3 in DNA: TGTGCCAGCAGTTACTCGATAGCGGGGGGGCTCGGTACGCAGTATTTT. It is translated as CASSYSIAGGLGTQYF. This chain connects TRBV6-5 to TRBJ2-3, with 11 bases identical to TRBD2. The CDR3 covers 16 residues. The V and J ends lost 0 bases and 8 bases, in that order; junction bases with no gene match: 7. The germline gives CDR1 MNHEY, CDR2 SVGAGI.

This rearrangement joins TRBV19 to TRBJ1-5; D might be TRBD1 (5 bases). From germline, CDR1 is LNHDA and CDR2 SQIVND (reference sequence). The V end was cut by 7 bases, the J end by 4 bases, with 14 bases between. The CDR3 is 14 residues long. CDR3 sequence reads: CASNVGVPNQPQHF. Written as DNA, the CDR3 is TGTGCCAGTAATGTAGGGGTCCCAAATCAGCCCCAGCATTTT. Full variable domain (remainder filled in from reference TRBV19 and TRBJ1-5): DGGITQSPKYLFRKEGQNVTLSCEQNLNHDAMYWYRQDPGQGLRLIYYSQIVNDFQKGDIAEGYSVSREKKESFPLTVTSAQKNPTAFYLCASNVGVPNQPQHFGDGTRLSIL.

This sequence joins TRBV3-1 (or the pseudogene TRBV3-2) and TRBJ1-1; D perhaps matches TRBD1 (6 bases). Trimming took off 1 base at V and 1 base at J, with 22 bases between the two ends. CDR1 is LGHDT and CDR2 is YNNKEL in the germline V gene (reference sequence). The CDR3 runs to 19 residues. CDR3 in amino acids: CASSQALTAPGDGNTEAFF. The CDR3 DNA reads TGTGCCAGCAGCCAAGCGCTCACCGCCCCAGGGGATGGGAACACTGAAGCTTTCTTT.

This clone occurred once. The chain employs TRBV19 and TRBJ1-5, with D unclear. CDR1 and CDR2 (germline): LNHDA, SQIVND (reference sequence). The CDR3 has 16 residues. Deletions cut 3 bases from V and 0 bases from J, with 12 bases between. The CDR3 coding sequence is TGTGCCAGTAGTATCAGTGCAGTCCATAGCAATCAGCCCCAGCATTTT. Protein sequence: CASSISAVHSNQPQHF.

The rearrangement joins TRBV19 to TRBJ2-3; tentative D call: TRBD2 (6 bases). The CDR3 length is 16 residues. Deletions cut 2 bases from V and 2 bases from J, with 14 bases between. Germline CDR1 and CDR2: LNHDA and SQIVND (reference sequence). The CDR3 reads CASSINRDFDTDTQYF. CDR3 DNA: TGTGCCAGTAGTATAAACCGGGACTTTGACACAGATACGCAGTATTTT.

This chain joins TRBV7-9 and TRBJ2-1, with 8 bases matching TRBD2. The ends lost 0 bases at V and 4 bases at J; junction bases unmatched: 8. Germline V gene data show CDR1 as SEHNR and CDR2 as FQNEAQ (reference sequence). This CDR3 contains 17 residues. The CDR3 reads CASSLAPPGGIYNEQFF. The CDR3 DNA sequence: TGTGCCAGCAGCTTAGCCCCTCCGGGAGGGATATACAATGAGCAGTTCTTC.

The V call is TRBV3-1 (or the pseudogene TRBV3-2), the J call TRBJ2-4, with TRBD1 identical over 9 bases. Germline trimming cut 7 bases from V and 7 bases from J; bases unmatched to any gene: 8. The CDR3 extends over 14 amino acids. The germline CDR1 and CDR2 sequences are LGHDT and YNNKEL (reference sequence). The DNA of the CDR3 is TGTGCCAGCACCCCGGGACAGGGTGCTAACATTCAGTACTTC. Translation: CASTPGQGANIQYF.

CDR3 loop: CASSIVDRGNYGYTF. CDR3 DNA sequence: TGTGCCAGTAGTATAGTTGACAGGGGGAACTATGGCTACACCTTC. V and J are TRBV19 and TRBJ1-2; 9 bases are a match to TRBD1. Germline CDR1 and CDR2: LNHDA and SQIVND (reference sequence). This CDR3 has 15 amino acids. V trimming: 1 base; J trimming: 2 bases; junction bases outside the gene matches: 2.

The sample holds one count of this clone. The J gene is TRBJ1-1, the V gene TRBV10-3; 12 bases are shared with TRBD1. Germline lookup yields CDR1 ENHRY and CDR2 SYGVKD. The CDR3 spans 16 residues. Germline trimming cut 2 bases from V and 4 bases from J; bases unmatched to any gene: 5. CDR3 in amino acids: CAISEGTGGWGTEAFF. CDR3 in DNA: TGTGCCATCAGTGAGGGGACAGGGGGCTGGGGCACTGAAGCTTTCTTT.

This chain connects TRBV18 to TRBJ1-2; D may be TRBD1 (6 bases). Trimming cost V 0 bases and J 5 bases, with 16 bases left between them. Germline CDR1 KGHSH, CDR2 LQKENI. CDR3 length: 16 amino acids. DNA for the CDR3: TGTGCCAGCTCACCACCTAATGCACAGGGTCTATATGGCTACACCTTC. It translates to CASSPPNAQGLYGYTF.

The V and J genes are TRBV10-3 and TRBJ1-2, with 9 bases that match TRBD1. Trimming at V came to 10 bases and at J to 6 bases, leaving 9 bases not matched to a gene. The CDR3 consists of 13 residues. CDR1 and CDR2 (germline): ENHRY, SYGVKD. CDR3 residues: CATLEQGADGYTF. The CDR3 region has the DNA TGTGCCACCCTGGAACAGGGGGCCGATGGCTACACCTTC.

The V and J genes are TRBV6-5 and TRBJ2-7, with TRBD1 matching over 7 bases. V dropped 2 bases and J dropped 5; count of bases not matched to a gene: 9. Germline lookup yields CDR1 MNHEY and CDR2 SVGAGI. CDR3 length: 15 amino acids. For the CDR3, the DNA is TGTGCCAGCAGTTACGGCATCGACAGGGCCCACGAGCAGTACTTC. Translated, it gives CASSYGIDRAHEQYF.

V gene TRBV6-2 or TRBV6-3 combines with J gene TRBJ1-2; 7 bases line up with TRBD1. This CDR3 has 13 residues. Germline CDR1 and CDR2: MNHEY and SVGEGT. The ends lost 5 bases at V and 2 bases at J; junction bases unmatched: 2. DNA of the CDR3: TGTGCCAGCAGTAAGGGACAGAACTATGGCTACACCTTC. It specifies CASSKGQNYGYTF.

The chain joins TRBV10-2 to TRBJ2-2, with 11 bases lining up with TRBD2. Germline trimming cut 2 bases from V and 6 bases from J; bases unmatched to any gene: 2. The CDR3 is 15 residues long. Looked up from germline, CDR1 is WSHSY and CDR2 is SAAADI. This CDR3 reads CASSELSGGAGELFF. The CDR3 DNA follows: TGCGCCAGCAGTGAGCTTAGCGGGGGGGCCGGGGAGCTGTTTTTT.

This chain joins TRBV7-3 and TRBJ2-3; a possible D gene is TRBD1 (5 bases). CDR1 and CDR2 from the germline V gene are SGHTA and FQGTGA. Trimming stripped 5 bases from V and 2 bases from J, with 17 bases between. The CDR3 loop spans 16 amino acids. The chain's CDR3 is CASSHNPRGTTDTQYF. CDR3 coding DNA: TGTGCCAGCAGCCACAACCCTAGGGGCACCACAGATACGCAGTATTTT.

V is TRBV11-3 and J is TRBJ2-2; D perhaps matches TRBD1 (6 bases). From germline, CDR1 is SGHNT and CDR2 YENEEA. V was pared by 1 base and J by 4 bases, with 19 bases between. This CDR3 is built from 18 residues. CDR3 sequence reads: CASSLALGRGVGTGELFF. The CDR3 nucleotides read TGTGCCAGCAGCTTAGCCCTCGGCAGGGGTGTCGGCACCGGGGAGCTGTTTTTT.

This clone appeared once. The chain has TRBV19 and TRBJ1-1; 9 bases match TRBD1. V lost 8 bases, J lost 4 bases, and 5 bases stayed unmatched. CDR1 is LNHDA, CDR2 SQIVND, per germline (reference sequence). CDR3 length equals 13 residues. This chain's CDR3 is CASGQGWRTEAFF. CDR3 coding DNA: TGTGCCAGTGGACAGGGGTGGCGCACTGAAGCTTTCTTT. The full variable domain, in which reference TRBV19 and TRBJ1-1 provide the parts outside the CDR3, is DGGITQSPKYLFRKEGQNVTLSCEQNLNHDAMYWYRQDPGQGLRLIYYSQIVNDFQKGDIAEGYSVSREKKESFPLTVTSAQKNPTAFYLCASGQGWRTEAFFGQGTRLTVV.

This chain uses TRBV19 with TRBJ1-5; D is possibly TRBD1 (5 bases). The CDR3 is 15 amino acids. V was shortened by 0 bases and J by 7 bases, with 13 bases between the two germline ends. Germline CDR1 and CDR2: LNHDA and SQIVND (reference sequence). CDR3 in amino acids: CASSIDDQGYQPQHF. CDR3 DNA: TGTGCCAGTAGTATAGATGACCAGGGATACCAGCCCCAGCATTTT.

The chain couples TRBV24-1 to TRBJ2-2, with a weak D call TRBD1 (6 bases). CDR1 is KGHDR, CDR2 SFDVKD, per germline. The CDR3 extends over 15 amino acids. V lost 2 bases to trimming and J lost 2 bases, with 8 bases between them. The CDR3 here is CATSDWTVNTGELFF. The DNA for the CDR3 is TGTGCCACCAGTGATTGGACAGTCAACACCGGGGAGCTGTTTTTT.

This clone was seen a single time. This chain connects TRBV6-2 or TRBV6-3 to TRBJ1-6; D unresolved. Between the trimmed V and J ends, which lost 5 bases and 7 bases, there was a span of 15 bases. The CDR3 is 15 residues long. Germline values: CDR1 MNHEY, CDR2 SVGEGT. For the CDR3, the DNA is TGTGCCAGCAGTACACAAGGTAGTTCGAATTCACCCCTCCACTTT. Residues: CASSTQGSSNSPLHF.